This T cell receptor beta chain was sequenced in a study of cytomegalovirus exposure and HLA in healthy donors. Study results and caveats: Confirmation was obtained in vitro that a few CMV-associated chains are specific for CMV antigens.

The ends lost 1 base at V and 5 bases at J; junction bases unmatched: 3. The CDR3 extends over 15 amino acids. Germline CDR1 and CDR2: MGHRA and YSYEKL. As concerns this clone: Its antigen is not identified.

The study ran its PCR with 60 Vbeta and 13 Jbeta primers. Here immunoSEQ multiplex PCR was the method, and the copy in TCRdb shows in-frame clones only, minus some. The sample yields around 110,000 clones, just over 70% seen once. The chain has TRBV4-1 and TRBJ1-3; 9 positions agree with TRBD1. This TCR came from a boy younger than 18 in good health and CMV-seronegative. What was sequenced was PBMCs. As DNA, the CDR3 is TGCGCCAGCAGCCAAGTGGGGACAGGGAGAAACACCATATATTTT. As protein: CASSQVGTGRNTIYF.